This T cell receptor (beta chain) was recovered during a study of early T cells in non-severe SARS-CoV-2 infection. Turning to the study itself: Investigators sequenced bulk RNA drawn from unsorted whole blood, and chains remained unpaired.

Separate cDNA molecules each had unique molecular identifiers attached to them. From the 5' RACE reads, TCRdb called clonotypes with MiXCR, one entry per CDR3 protein. The data show approximately 31,000 distinct CDR3 sequences, with roughly 5% seen just once and approximately 6.6% held by the top ten. This clonotype was seen at least ten times. Germline V gene sequence: CDR1 SQVTM, CDR2 ANQGSEA. J lost 15 bases, V lost 6 bases, and 11 bases had no gene match. The CDR3 loop spans 13 amino acids. Sequencing input: whole blood. The receptor's source is an adult who was a healthcare worker with PCR-confirmed SARS-CoV-2 infection or an uninfected control (not recorded which). The chain has TRBV29-1 and TRBJ2-1; 13 positions agree with TRBD2. The CDR3 region has the DNA TGCAGCGTCCCCGGACTAGCGGGAGAATTTCTGTTCTTC. Residues: CSVPGLAGEFLFF.